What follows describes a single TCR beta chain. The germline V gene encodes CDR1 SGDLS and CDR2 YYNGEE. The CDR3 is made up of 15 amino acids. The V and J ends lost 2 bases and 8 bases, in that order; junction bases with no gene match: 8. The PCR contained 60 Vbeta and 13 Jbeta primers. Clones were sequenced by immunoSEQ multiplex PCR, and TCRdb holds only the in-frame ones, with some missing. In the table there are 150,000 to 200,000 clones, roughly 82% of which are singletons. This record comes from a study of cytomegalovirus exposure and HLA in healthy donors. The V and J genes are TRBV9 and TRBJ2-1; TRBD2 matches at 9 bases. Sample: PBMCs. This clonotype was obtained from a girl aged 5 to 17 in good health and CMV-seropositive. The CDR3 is CASSVAVAGAHEQFF. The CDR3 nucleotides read TGTGCCAGCAGCGTTGCGGTAGCGGGAGCTCATGAGCAGTTCTTC.